The clone carrying this T cell receptor (beta chain) was detected once. The sample comes from a study of blood T cell repertoires in COVID-19. In the study overall: T cells, B-cell-depleted T cells, or PBMCs supplied cDNA or gDNA.

Original processing methods: Estimated nucleated cell counts came from reference gene primer amplification. Libraries were prepared by immunoSEQ multiplex PCR; TCRdb keeps only in-frame clonotypes and omits some of them. Clone size and V and J calls were adopted from that table, with D and trimming inferred from the DNA. The sample consists of around 93,000 clones, roughly 82% of them appearing once. Germline CDR1 is KGHDR and CDR2 is SFDVKD. The CDR3 is made up of 15 amino acids. The V and J ends lost 5 bases and 7 bases, in that order; junction bases with no gene match: 8. This clonotype was sampled from a man aged 80 or over with acute or convalescent COVID-19. The sequenced sample was peripheral blood. The rearrangement links TRBV24-1 to TRBJ2-1; TRBD2 matches 9 bases. The CDR3 protein is CATSGVAGAGNEQFF. The CDR3 bases are TGTGCCACCAGTGGTGTAGCGGGGGCGGGGAATGAGCAGTTCTTC.